This TCR beta chain was recovered during a study of Ad26.COV2.S vaccination and SARS-CoV-2 variants. V shed 2 bases and J shed 6 bases, with 13 bases lying between them. Germline loops: CDR1 SGDLS, CDR2 YYNGEE. The CDR3 has 14 residues. Points from the study as a whole: Assessments of TCR breadth and depth may have underestimated the total T cell responses.

In the case of this clone: The target antigen is unknown.

Profiled with immunoSEQ multiplex PCR; TCRdb holds only in-frame clones, not every one. The table lists 350,000 to 500,000 clones, 89% of them singletons, with about 2.7% in the top ten. Treatment described: about 20 received Ad26.COV2.S at low or high dose, single or two shots; about 5 received placebo; per-sample allocation not given. Following the first vaccine or placebo injection, samples were taken on day 63. In Boston, the donor was an adult between 18-55 years of age. V and J are TRBV9 and TRBJ2-3; the D is unclear. This TCR was sampled from a person aged 18-65 years who received the Ad26.COV2.S COVID-19 vaccine or a placebo. This material consisted of peripheral blood, taken in a trial of Ad26.COV2.S vaccine versus placebo. The CDR3 DNA reads as TGTGCCAGCAGCGTTCGGCATACTGCTGATACGCAGTATTTT. Encoded protein: CASSVRHTADTQYF. The complete variable domain, with remaining parts taken from reference TRBV9 and TRBJ2-3, reads DSGVTQTPKHLITATGQRVTLRCSPRSGDLSVYWYQQSLDQGLQFLIQYYNGEERAKGNILERFSAQQFPDLHSELNLSSLELGDSALYFCASSVRHTADTQYFGPGTRLTVL.